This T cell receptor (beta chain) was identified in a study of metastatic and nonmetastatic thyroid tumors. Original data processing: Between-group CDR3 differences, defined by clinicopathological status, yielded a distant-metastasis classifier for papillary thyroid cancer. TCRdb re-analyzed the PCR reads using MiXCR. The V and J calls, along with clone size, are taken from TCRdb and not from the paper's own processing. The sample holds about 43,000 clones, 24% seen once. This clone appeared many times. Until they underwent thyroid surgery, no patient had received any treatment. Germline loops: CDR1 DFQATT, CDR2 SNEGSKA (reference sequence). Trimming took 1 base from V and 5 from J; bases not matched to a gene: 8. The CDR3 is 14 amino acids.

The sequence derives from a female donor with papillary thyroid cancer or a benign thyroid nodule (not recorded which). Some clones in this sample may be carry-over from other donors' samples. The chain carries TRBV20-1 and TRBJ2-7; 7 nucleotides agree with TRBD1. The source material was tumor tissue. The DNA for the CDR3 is TGCAGTGCTAGAGTGGCAGGGGGAAACCACGAGCAGTACTTC. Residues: CSARVAGGNHEQYF.